This TCR beta chain was found in a study of T-cell memory formation after mild COVID-19. TCRdb used MiXCR to reprocess the 5' RACE reads, holding one entry per CDR3 protein. This table holds around 30,000 distinct CDR3 sequences, approximately 12% found once. Findings and limits, study-wide: The pre-infection memory compartment contained some responding clones, suggesting cross-reactive memory joined.

Comment on this clonotype: Its matching antigen is unknown.

This CDR3 contains 15 residues. Trimming cost V 8 bases and J 0 bases, with 15 bases left between them. The germline gives CDR1 LNHDA, CDR2 SQIVND (reference sequence). The clonotype originates from an adult woman who had mild COVID-19 (a few samples of this study predate the infection). Cell type and time point are not known. Sequencing used PBMCs or a T cell subset sorted from them (not recorded which). This chain joins TRBV19 and TRBJ2-3; no clear D. The chain's CDR3 is CASGPLSSSTDTQYF. CDR3 bases: TGTGCCAGTGGCCCGTTGTCGTCTAGCACAGATACGCAGTATTTT.